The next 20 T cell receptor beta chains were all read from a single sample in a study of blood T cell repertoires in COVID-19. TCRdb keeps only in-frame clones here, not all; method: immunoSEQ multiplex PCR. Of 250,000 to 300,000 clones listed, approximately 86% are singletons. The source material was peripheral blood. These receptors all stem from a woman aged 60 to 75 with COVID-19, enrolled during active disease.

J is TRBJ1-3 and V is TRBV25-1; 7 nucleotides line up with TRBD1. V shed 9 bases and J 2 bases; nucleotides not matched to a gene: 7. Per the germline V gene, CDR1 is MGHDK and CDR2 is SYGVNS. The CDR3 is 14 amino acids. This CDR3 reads CASSRQGAGNTIYF. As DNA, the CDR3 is TGTGCCAGTAGCCGCCAGGGGGCTGGAAACACCATATATTTT.

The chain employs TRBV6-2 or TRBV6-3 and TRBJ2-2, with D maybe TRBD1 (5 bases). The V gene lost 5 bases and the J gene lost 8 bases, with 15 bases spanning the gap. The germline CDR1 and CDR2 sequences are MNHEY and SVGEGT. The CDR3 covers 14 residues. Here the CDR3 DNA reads TGTGCCAGCAGTCCCACCCACAGGTGGGGGGAGCTGTTTTTT. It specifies CASSPTHRWGELFF.

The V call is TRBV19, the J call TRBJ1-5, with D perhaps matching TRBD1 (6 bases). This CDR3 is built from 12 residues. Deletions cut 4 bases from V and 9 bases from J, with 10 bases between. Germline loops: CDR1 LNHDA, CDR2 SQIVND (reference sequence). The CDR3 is CASSTGGLPQHF. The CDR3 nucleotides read TGTGCCAGTAGTACGGGGGGGCTGCCCCAGCATTTT.

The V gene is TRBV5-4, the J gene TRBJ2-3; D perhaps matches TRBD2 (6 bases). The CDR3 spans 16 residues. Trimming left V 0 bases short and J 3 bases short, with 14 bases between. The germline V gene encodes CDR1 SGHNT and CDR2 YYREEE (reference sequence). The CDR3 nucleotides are TGTGCCAGCAGCTTGGCCGGGAGAGGTGGGACAGATACGCAGTATTTT. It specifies CASSLAGRGGTDTQYF.

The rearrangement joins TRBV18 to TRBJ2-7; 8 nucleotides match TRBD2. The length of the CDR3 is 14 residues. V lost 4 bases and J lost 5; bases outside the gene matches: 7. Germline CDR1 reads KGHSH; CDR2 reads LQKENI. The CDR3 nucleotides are TGTGCCAGCTCACAGAGCGGGAGTGCCGACGAGCAGTACTTC. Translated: CASSQSGSADEQYF. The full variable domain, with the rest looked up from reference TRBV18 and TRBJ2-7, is NAGVMQNPRHLVRRRGQEARLRCSPMKGHSHVYWYRQLPEEGLKFMVYLQKENIIDESGMPKERFSAEFPKEGPSILRIQQVVRGDSAAYFCASSQSGSADEQYFGPGTRLTVT.

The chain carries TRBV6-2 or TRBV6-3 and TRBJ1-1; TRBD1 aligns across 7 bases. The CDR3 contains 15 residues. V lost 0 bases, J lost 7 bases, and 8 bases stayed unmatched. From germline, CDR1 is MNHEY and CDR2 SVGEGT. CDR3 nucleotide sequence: TGTGCCAGCAGTTACTCCGGGACAGTCGGGGTTGAAGCTTTCTTT. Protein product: CASSYSGTVGVEAFF.

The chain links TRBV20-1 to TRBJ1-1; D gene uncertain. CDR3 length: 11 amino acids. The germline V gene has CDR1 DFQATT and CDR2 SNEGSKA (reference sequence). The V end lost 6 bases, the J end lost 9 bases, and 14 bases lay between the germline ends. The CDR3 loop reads CSAPGRGKAFF. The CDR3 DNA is TGCAGTGCCCCCGGACGGGGAAAAGCTTTCTTT.

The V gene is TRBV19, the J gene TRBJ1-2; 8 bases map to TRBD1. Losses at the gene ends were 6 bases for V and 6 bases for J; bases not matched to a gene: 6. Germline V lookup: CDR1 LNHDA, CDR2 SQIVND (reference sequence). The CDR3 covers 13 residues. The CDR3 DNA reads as TGTGCCAGTAGCTGGACAGGGAACGATGGCTACACCTTC. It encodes CASSWTGNDGYTF.

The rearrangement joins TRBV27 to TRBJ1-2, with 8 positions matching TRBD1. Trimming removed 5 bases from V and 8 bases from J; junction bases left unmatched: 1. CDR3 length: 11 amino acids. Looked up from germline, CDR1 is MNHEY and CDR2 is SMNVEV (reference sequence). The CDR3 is CASSTGGGYTF. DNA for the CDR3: TGTGCCAGCAGTACAGGGGGAGGCTACACCTTC.

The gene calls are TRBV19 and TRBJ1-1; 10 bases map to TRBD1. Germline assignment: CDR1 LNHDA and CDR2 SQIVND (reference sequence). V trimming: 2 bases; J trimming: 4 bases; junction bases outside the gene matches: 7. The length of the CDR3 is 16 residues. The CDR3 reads CASSIRTGGTTTEAFF. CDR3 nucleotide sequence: TGTGCCAGTAGTATACGGACAGGGGGAACAACCACTGAAGCTTTCTTT. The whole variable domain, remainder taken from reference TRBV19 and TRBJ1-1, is DGGITQSPKYLFRKEGQNVTLSCEQNLNHDAMYWYRQDPGQGLRLIYYSQIVNDFQKGDIAEGYSVSREKKESFPLTVTSAQKNPTAFYLCASSIRTGGTTTEAFFGQGTRLTVV.

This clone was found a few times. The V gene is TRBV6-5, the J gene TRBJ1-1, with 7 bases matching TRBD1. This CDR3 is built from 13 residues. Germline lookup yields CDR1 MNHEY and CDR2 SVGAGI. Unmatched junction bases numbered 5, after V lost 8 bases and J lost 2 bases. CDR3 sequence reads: CASWDRLNTEAFF. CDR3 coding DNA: TGTGCCAGCTGGGACAGACTTAACACTGAAGCTTTCTTT.

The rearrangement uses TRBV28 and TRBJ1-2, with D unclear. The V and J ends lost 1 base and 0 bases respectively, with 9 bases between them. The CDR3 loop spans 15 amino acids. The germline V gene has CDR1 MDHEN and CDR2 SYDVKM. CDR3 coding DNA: TGTGCCAGCAGTTTATTGTCTATCACTAACTATGGCTACACCTTC. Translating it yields CASSLLSITNYGYTF.

CDR3 sequence: CAISEPGIWDNEQFF. The DNA for the CDR3 is TGTGCCATCAGTGAACCAGGGATCTGGGACAATGAGCAGTTCTTC. This chain connects TRBV10-3 to TRBJ2-1, with D tentatively TRBD1 (5 bases). CDR3 length equals 15 residues. CDR1 is ENHRY, CDR2 SYGVKD, per germline. V gave up 3 bases and J gave up 5 bases, with 14 bases separating them.

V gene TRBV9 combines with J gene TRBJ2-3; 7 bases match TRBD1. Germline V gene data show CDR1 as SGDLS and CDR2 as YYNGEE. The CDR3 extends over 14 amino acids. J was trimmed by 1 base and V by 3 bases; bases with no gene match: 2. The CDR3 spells CASSGGGGTDTQYF. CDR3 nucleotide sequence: TGTGCCAGCAGCGGAGGGGGCGGCACAGATACGCAGTATTTT. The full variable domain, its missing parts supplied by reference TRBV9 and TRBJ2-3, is DSGVTQTPKHLITATGQRVTLRCSPRSGDLSVYWYQQSLDQGLQFLIQYYNGEERAKGNILERFSAQQFPDLHSELNLSSLELGDSALYFCASSGGGGTDTQYFGPGTRLTVL.

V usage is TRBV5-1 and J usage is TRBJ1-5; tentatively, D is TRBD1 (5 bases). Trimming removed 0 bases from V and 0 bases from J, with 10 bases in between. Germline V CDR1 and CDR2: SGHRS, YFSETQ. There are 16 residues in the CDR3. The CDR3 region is CASSLDGDYSNQPQHF. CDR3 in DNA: TGCGCCAGCAGCTTGGATGGGGACTATAGCAATCAGCCCCAGCATTTT.

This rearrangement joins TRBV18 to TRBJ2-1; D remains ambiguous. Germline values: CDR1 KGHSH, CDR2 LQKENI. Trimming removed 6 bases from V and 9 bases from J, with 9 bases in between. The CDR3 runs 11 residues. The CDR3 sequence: CASSSYGEQFF. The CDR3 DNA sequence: TGTGCCAGCTCGTCCTACGGTGAGCAGTTCTTC.

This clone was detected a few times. CDR3 nucleotides: TGCAGTGCTAGTGATATTGGGACAGGGCAATACGAGCAGTACTTC. Residues: CSASDIGTGQYEQYF. The chain recombines TRBV20-1 with TRBJ2-7, with TRBD1 identical over 9 bases. Trimming took 3 bases from V and 4 from J; bases not matched to a gene: 10. Germline loops: CDR1 DFQATT, CDR2 SNEGSKA (reference sequence). The CDR3 consists of 15 residues.

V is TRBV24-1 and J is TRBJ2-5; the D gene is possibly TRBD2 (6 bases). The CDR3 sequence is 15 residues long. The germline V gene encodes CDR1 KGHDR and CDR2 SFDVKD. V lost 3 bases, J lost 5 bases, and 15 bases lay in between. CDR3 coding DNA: TGTGCCACCAGTGATCGGGGGTACGCAGGGGAGACCCAGTACTTC. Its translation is CATSDRGYAGETQYF.

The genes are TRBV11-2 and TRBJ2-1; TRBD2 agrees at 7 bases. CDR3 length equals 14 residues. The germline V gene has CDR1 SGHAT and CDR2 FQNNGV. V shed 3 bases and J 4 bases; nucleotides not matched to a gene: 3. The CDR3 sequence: CASSFEAGYNEQFF. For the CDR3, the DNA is TGTGCCAGCAGCTTTGAAGCGGGATACAATGAGCAGTTCTTC.

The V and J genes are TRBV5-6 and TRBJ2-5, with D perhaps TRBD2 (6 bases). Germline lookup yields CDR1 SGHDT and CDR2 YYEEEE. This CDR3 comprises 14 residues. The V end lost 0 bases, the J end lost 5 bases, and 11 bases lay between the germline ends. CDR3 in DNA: TGTGCCAGCAGCTTGGCTGTAGGAGGGGAGACCCAGTACTTC. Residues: CASSLAVGGETQYF.